Described below is a single TCR beta chain sequence and its context. Its specificity is unknown. This CDR3 contains 14 residues. In germline, CDR1 is KGHSH, CDR2 LQKENI. V lost 6 bases and J lost 10; bases outside the gene matches: 11. Sequencing of cultured CD4+ T cell DNA used the Oncomine TCR Beta short-read assay. MiXCR was run by TCRdb on the PCR reads, yielding one entry per CDR3 protein. The table shows 20,000 to 30,000 distinct CDR3 sequences, with roughly 40% occurring only once. The source of the sample is a study of vaccination and CD4 T cells after COVID-19. Treatment given: 10-day PBMC culture with coronavirus spike peptide pools or control peptides (ViraFEST assay). In the ViraFEST assay, peptide-pool expansion preceded TCR sequencing of expanded clonotypes.

This receptor was obtained from a human donor who had recovered from COVID-19. Sequenced material: CD4+ T cells from blood, cultured in vitro. This rearrangement joins TRBV18 to TRBJ1-1, with 10 positions matching TRBD1. CDR3 DNA: TGTGCCAGCTCCCCGACAGGGGGCGGCTCTGGAGCTTTCTTT. Translated: CASSPTGGGSGAFF.